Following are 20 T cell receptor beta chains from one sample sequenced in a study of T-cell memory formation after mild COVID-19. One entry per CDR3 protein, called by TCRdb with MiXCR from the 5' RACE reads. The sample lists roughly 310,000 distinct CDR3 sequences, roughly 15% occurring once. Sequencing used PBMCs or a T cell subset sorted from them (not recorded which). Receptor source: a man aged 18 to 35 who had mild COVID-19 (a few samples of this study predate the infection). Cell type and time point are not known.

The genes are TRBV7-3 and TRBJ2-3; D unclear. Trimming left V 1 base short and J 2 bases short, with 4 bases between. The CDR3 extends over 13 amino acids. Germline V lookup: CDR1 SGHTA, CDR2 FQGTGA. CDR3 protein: CASSLSATDTQYF. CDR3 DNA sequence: TGTGCCAGCAGCTTAAGTGCCACAGATACGCAGTATTTT. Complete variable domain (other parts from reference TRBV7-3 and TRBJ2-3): GAGVSQTPSNKVTEKGKYVELRCDPISGHTALYWYRQSLGQGPEFLIYFQGTGAADDSGLPNDRFFAVRPEGSVSTLKIQRTERGDSAVYLCASSLSATDTQYFGPGTRLTVL.

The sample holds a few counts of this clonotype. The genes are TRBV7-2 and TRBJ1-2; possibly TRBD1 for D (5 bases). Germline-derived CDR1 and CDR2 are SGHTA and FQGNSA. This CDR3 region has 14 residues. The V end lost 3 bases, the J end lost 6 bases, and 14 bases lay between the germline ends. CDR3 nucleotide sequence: TGTGCCAGCAGCTTGGAGGGGTGGTTTGATGGCTACACCTTC. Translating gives CASSLEGWFDGYTF.

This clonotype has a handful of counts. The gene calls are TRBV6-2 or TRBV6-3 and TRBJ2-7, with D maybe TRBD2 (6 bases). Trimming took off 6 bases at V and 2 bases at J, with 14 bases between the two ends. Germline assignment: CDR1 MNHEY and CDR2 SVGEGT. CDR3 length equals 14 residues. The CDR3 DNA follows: TGTGCCAGCAGCTCCGGGACTTCCCCCTACGAGCAGTACGTC. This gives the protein CASSSGTSPYEQYV.

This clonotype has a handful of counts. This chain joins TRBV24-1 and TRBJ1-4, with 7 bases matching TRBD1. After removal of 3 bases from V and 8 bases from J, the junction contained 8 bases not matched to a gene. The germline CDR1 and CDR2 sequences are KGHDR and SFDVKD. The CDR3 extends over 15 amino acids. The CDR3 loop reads CATSDDTGVSEKLFF. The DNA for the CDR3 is TGTGCCACCAGTGATGATACAGGGGTTTCAGAAAAACTGTTTTTT.

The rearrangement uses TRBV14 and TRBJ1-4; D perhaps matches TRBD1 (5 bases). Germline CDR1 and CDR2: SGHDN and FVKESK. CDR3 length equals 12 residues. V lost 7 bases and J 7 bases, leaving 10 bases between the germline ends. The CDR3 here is CASNRGGEKLFF. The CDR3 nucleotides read TGTGCCAGCAATCGGGGCGGTGAAAAACTGTTTTTT.

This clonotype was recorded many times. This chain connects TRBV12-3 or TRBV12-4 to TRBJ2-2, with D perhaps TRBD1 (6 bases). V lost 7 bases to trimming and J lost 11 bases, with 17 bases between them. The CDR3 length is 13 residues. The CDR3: CASTLATGTELFF. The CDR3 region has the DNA TGTGCCAGCACTCTCGCCACCGGGACAGAGCTGTTTTTT.

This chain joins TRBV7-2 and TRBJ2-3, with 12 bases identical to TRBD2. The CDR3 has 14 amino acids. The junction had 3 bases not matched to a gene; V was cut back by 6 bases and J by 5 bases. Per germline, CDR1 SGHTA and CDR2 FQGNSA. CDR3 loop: CASRLLAGGDTQYF. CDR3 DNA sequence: TGTGCCAGCAGACTACTAGCGGGGGGAGATACGCAGTATTTT.

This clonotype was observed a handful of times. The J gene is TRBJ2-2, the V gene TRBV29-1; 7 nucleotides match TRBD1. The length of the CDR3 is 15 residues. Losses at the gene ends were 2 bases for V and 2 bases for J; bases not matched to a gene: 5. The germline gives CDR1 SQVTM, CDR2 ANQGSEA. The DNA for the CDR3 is TGCAGCGTTGAATTGGGGACAGTTAACACCGGGGAGCTGTTTTTT. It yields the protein CSVELGTVNTGELFF.

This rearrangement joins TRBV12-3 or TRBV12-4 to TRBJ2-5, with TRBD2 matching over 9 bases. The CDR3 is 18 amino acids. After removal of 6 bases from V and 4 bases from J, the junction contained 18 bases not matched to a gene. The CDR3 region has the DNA TGTGCCAGCAGCTCGACCGGGACTAGCCCAATGTTTGGAGAGACCCAGTACTTC. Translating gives CASSSTGTSPMFGETQYF.

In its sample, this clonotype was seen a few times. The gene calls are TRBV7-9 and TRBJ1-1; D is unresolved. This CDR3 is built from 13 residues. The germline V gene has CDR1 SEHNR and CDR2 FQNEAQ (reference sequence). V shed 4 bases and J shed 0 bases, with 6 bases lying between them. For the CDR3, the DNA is TGTGCCAGCAGCTCTCCCTTGAACACTGAAGCTTTCTTT. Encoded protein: CASSSPLNTEAFF.

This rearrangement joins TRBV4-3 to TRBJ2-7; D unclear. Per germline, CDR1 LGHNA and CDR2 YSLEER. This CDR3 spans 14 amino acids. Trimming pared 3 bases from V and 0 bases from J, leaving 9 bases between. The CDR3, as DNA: TGCGCCAGCAGCCAGGTAACTTCCTCCTACGAGCAGTACTTC. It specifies CASSQVTSSYEQYF.

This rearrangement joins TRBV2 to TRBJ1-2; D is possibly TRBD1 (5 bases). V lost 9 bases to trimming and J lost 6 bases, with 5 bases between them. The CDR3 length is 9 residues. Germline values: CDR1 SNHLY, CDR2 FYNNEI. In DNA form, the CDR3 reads TGTGCCAGGGGGGATGGCTACACCTTC. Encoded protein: CARGDGYTF.

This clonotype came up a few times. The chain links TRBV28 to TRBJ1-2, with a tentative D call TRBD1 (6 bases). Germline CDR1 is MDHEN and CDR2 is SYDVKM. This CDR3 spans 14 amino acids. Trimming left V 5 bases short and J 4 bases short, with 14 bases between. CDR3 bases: TGTGCCAGCAGTACCCCGAGGGGGGGCTATGGCTACACCTTC. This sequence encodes CASSTPRGGYGYTF.

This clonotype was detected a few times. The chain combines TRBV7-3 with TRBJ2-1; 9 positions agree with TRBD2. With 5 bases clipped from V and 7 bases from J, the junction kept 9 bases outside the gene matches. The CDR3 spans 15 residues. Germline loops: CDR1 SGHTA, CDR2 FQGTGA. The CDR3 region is CASSRGLAAGNEQFF. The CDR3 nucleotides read TGTGCCAGCAGCCGGGGACTAGCCGCGGGAAATGAGCAGTTCTTC.

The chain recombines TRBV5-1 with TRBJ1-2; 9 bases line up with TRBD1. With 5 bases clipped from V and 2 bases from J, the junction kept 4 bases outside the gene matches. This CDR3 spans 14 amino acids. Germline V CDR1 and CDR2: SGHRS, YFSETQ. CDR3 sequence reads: CASRQGQGNYGYTF. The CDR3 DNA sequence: TGCGCCAGCAGGCAAGGACAGGGGAACTATGGCTACACCTTC.

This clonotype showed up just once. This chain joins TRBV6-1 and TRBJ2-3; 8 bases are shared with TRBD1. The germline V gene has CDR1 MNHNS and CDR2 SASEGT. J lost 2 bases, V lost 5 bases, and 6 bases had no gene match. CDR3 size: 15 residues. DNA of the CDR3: TGTGCCAGCAGTTCCCGGACAGGGCACACAGATACGCAGTATTTT. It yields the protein CASSSRTGHTDTQYF.

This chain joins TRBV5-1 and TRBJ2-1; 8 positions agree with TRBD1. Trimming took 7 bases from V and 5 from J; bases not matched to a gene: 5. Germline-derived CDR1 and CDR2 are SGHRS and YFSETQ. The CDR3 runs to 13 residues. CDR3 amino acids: CASAGTGNNEQFF. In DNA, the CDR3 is TGCGCCAGCGCCGGGACAGGAAACAATGAGCAGTTCTTC.

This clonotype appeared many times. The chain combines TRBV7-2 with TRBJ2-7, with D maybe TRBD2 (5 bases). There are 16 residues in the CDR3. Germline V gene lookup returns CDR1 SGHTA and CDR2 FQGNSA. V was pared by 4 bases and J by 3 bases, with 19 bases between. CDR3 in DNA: TGTGCCAGCAGCTCCTTCGGAGGTAGCCCCCTCTACGAGCAGTACTTC. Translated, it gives CASSSFGGSPLYEQYF.

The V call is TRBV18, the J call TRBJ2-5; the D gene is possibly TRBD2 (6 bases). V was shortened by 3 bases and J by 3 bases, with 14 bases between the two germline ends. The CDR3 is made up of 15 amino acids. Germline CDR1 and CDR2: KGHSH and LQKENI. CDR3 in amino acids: CASSPRGKREETQYF. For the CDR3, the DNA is TGTGCCAGCTCACCCCGGGGGAAGCGGGAAGAGACCCAGTACTTC.

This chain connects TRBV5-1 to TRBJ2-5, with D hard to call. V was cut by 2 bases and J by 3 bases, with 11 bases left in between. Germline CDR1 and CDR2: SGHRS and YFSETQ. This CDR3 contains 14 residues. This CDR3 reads CASSLQYLEETQYF. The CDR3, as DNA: TGCGCCAGCAGCTTACAGTATTTAGAAGAGACCCAGTACTTC.